The 29 T cell receptor beta chains below come from one sample, sequenced in a study of vaccination effects on CD4 cells after COVID-19. Libraries were prepared by immunoSEQ multiplex PCR; TCRdb keeps only in-frame clonotypes and omits some of them. The profile shows roughly 57,000 clones, more than 65% of them singletons. With the ViraFEST assay, the study expanded antigen-specific CD4+ T cells using viral peptide pools, then sequenced them. Scientists isolated CD4+ T cells after a roughly 10-day culture period ended. Infection with SARS-CoV-2 occurred in the person between March and December 2020, and PCR confirmed it. Their antigens remain unidentified. This specimen consisted of CD4+ T cells from PBMCs cultured with HIV peptides, obtained before COVID-19 vaccination. As for subset: HIV-1 Nef peptide pool negative control/reference culture. The receptors come from a human donor who had a prior SARS-CoV-2 infection.

This chain links TRBV9 with TRBJ2-2; 8 nucleotides agree with TRBD2. CDR3 size: 14 residues. Germline V gene sequence: CDR1 SGDLS, CDR2 YYNGEE. Germline trimming cut 7 bases from V and 6 bases from J; bases unmatched to any gene: 8. The CDR3 bases are TGTGCCAGCCTAATAGCGGGAAGGGCCGGGGAGCTGTTTTTT. Encoded protein: CASLIAGRAGELFF. Complete variable domain (other parts from reference TRBV9 and TRBJ2-2): DSGVTQTPKHLITATGQRVTLRCSPRSGDLSVYWYQQSLDQGLQFLIQYYNGEERAKGNILERFSAQQFPDLHSELNLSSLELGDSALYFCASLIAGRAGELFFGEGSRLTVL.

In its sample, this clone was seen once. The rearrangement joins TRBV7-2 to TRBJ1-6; D unresolved. Germline values: CDR1 SGHTA, CDR2 FQGNSA. V lost 2 bases, J lost 4 bases, and 12 bases lay in between. The CDR3 loop spans 16 amino acids. Written as DNA, the CDR3 is TGTGCCAGCAGCTTACATCCATCCGCGTATAATTCACCCCTCCACTTT. Protein sequence: CASSLHPSAYNSPLHF. The variable domain in full, completed from reference TRBV7-2 and TRBJ1-6, reads GAGVSQSPSNKVTEKGKDVELRCDPISGHTALYWYRQSLGQGLEFLIYFQGNSAPDKSGLPSDRFSAERTGGSVSTLTIQRTQQEDSAVYLCASSLHPSAYNSPLHFGNGTRLTVT.

V is TRBV4-1 and J is TRBJ2-6; the match to TRBD2 covers 7 bases. Germline CDR1 is MGHRA and CDR2 is YSYEKL. The J segment lost 8 bases and the V segment lost 4 bases, leaving 11 bases of the junction unmatched. The CDR3 consists of 16 residues. The CDR3 bases are TGCGCCAGCAGCCCCTTTCAAGGGACTACGTCCAACGTCCTGACTTTC. This translates into CASSPFQGTTSNVLTF.

For the CDR3, the DNA is TGTGCCAGCAGTTTAATCACCGGGGAGCTGTTTTTT. Encoded protein: CASSLITGELFF. This chain joins TRBV27 and TRBJ2-2; D is undetermined. Trimming shortened V by 2 bases and J by 4 bases, and 2 bases separated the two germline ends. The CDR3 covers 12 residues. The germline gives CDR1 MNHEY, CDR2 SMNVEV (reference sequence).

J is TRBJ1-5 and V is TRBV2; D remains unclear. The germline gives CDR1 SNHLY, CDR2 FYNNEI. This CDR3 contains 16 residues. V lost 0 bases and J lost 0, with 9 bases in between. This CDR3 reads CASSEADGYSNQPQHF. CDR3 bases: TGTGCCAGCAGTGAAGCGGACGGATATAGCAATCAGCCCCAGCATTTT. Using reference TRBV2 and TRBJ1-5 for the parts outside the CDR3, the full variable domain is EPEVTQTPSHQVTQMGQEVILRCVPISNHLYFYWYRQILGQKVEFLVSFYNNEISEKSEIFDDQFSVERPDGSNFTLKIRSTKLEDSAMYFCASSEADGYSNQPQHFGDGTRLSIL.

This chain uses TRBV7-3 with TRBJ2-1, with 7 bases that match TRBD2. CDR1 SGHTA and CDR2 FQGTGA come from the germline V gene. The J segment lost 4 bases and the V segment lost 5 bases, leaving 8 bases of the junction unmatched. This CDR3 contains 15 residues. This CDR3 reads CASSLLGGTYNEQFF. CDR3 in DNA: TGTGCCAGCAGCCTTCTGGGGGGGACTTACAATGAGCAGTTCTTC.

The chain combines TRBV11-1 with TRBJ2-1; D gene ambiguous. Looked up from germline, CDR1 is SGHAT and CDR2 is FQDESV (reference sequence). This CDR3 spans 12 amino acids. The V end was cut by 5 bases, the J end by 7 bases, with 9 bases between. DNA of the CDR3: TGTGCCAGCAGCCACGCCCCGAATGAGCAGTTCTTC. Amino acid sequence: CASSHAPNEQFF.

The chain is built from TRBV6-5 and TRBJ1-4; weak D call: TRBD1 (5 bases). The CDR3 is made up of 16 amino acids. Germline assignment: CDR1 MNHEY and CDR2 SVGAGI. The germline V and J ends were trimmed by 2 bases and 5 bases, with 15 bases remaining between them. CDR3 region: CASSYMPQGANEKLFF. The CDR3 nucleotides read TGTGCCAGCAGTTACATGCCCCAGGGTGCAAATGAAAAACTGTTTTTT.

The chain combines TRBV19 with TRBJ2-2; TRBD1 matches at 10 bases. CDR3 length equals 18 residues. Germline CDR1 LNHDA, CDR2 SQIVND (reference sequence). V trimming: 3 bases; J trimming: 4 bases; junction bases outside the gene matches: 11. CDR3 DNA: TGTGCCAGTAGTATGGGACAGGGGCCGATAATGTTCACCGGGGAGCTGTTTTTT. Translated, it gives CASSMGQGPIMFTGELFF.

This clone has just a few counts. CDR3 protein: CASSPRYKGSSYEQYF. CDR3 coding DNA: TGTGCCAGCAGCCCCCGGTACAAGGGTAGCTCCTACGAGCAGTACTTC. The chain links TRBV4-2 to TRBJ2-7; D ambiguous. This CDR3 comprises 16 residues. Germline V gene sequence: CDR1 LGHNA, CDR2 YNFKEQ. Trimming removed 4 bases at V and 0 bases at J, with 16 bases between.

This sequence joins TRBV19 and TRBJ1-1; D may be TRBD1 (5 bases). The germline V gene encodes CDR1 LNHDA and CDR2 SQIVND (reference sequence). The CDR3 has 18 residues. V was trimmed by 0 bases and J by 1 base, leaving 18 bases between them. This CDR3 reads CASSIDGFFGGANTEAFF. DNA for the CDR3: TGTGCCAGTAGTATAGATGGATTCTTTGGAGGGGCGAACACTGAAGCTTTCTTT.

V and J are TRBV7-2 and TRBJ2-7, with 10 bases aligning to TRBD2. Germline-derived CDR1 and CDR2 are SGHTA and FQGNSA. CDR3 length: 16 amino acids. The ends lost 0 bases at V and 2 bases at J; junction bases unmatched: 4. The CDR3 here is CASSLASGGTTYEQYF. CDR3 DNA sequence: TGTGCCAGCAGCTTAGCTAGCGGGGGGACTACCTACGAGCAGTACTTC. Full variable domain (rest looked up from reference TRBV7-2 and TRBJ2-7): GAGVSQSPSNKVTEKGKDVELRCDPISGHTALYWYRQSLGQGLEFLIYFQGNSAPDKSGLPSDRFSAERTGGSVSTLTIQRTQQEDSAVYLCASSLASGGTTYEQYFGPGTRLTVT.

The chain joins TRBV10-1 to TRBJ2-2, with TRBD2 matching over 10 bases. V trimming: 4 bases; J trimming: 4 bases; junction bases outside the gene matches: 12. Germline V gene sequence: CDR1 WNHNN, CDR2 SYGVQD (reference sequence). The CDR3 loop spans 18 amino acids. CDR3 bases: TGCGCCAGCAGTGGCTTGCCTAGCGGGAGCCGTGGCACCGGGGAGCTGTTTTTT. Its protein is CASSGLPSGSRGTGELFF.

This clone was seen once. This chain links TRBV4-3 with TRBJ1-4; 7 bases match TRBD1. Germline CDR1 reads LGHNA; CDR2 reads YSLEER. The CDR3 is 16 amino acids. V dropped 0 bases and J dropped 7; count of bases not matched to a gene: 8. Here the CDR3 reads CASSQDVLTGVEKLFF. The CDR3 region has the DNA TGCGCCAGCAGCCAAGATGTTTTAACAGGGGTTGAAAAACTGTTTTTT.

CDR3 nucleotide sequence: TGTGCCAGCAGCTACTACTTGACAGGTCGGGAAGAGCAGTACTTC. Translating gives CASSYYLTGREEQYF. The rearrangement uses TRBV7-9 and TRBJ2-7; maybe TRBD1 (6 bases). This CDR3 comprises 15 residues. Germline CDR1 and CDR2: SEHNR and FQNEAQ (reference sequence). Trimming took off 4 bases at V and 7 bases at J, with 20 bases between the two ends.

DNA for the CDR3: TGTGCCAGCAGCATCCGGGTCCGCACAGATACGCAGTATTTT. Protein product: CASSIRVRTDTQYF. The V call is TRBV14, the J call TRBJ2-3, with no clear D. Germline assignment: CDR1 SGHDN and CDR2 FVKESK. The length of the CDR3 is 14 residues. V lost 5 bases to trimming and J lost 1 base, with 10 bases between them.

V gene TRBV30 combines with J gene TRBJ1-1; no clear D. This CDR3 has 10 amino acids. CDR1 is GTSNPN, CDR2 SVGIG, per germline (reference sequence). Trimming shortened V by 2 bases and J by 5 bases, and 3 bases separated the two germline ends. CDR3 residues: CAWSTTEAFF. The CDR3 coding sequence is TGTGCCTGGAGTACGACTGAAGCTTTCTTT.

In this sample, this clone turned up a few times. V and J are TRBV6-2 or TRBV6-3 and TRBJ1-2; D gene ambiguous. V lost 6 bases and J lost 4, with 9 bases in between. Germline lookup yields CDR1 MNHEY and CDR2 SVGEGT. This CDR3 has 12 amino acids. CDR3: CASSFEGYGYTF. Here the CDR3 DNA reads TGTGCCAGCAGCTTCGAAGGCTATGGCTACACCTTC.

V is TRBV5-1 and J is TRBJ2-3, with D perhaps matching TRBD1 or TRBD2 (5 bases each). CDR1 SGHRS and CDR2 YFSETQ come from the germline V gene. The germline V and J ends were trimmed by 0 bases and 2 bases, with 10 bases remaining between them. The CDR3 totals 15 residues. CDR3 sequence: CASSLVGVVTDTQYF. The CDR3 nucleotides read TGCGCCAGCAGCTTGGTGGGGGTCGTCACAGATACGCAGTATTTT.

This chain uses TRBV18 with TRBJ2-7, with TRBD2 identical over 8 bases. Germline CDR1 KGHSH, CDR2 LQKENI. The V gene end was trimmed by 2 bases and the J gene end by 5 bases; junction bases not matched to a gene: 2. The CDR3 extends over 13 amino acids. For the CDR3, the DNA is TGTGCCAGCTCACCAGCGGGGGGTGACGAGCAGTACTTC. This sequence encodes CASSPAGGDEQYF.

This clone was observed a handful of times. The V call is TRBV12-5, the J call TRBJ2-3, with 10 nucleotides matching TRBD2. V lost 1 base and J lost 6; bases outside the gene matches: 1. This CDR3 spans 14 amino acids. CDR1 is LGHNT and CDR2 is FRNRAP in the germline V gene. CDR3 coding DNA: TGTGCTAGTGGTTTGGGGACTAGCGGCGATACGCAGTATTTT. This codes for CASGLGTSGDTQYF.

The chain has TRBV7-8 and TRBJ2-1, with D tentatively TRBD2 (6 bases). V shed 0 bases and J shed 0 bases, with 18 bases lying between them. Germline CDR1 reads SGHVS; CDR2 reads FQNEAQ. CDR3 length equals 19 residues. DNA of the CDR3: TGTGCCAGCAGCTTAGCGCAGGGTAGCGGTAAATTCTCCTACAATGAGCAGTTCTTC. Residues: CASSLAQGSGKFSYNEQFF.

The chain combines TRBV27 with TRBJ2-1, with a tentative D call TRBD2 (5 bases). Germline loops: CDR1 MNHEY, CDR2 SMNVEV (reference sequence). The CDR3 has 15 amino acids. Between the trimmed V and J ends, which lost 2 bases and 9 bases, there was a span of 17 bases. The CDR3, as DNA: TGTGCCAGCAGTTTACGAGGACTCTTTGGAACTGAGCAGTTCTTC. Encoded protein: CASSLRGLFGTEQFF.

V usage is TRBV4-2 and J usage is TRBJ2-5, with 8 bases aligning to TRBD2. Looked up from germline, CDR1 is LGHNA and CDR2 is YNFKEQ. The CDR3 spans 13 residues. V gave up 3 bases and J gave up 5 bases; unmatched junction bases: 2. CDR3 DNA sequence: TGTGCCAGCAGCCACCCTAGCGGGGAGACCCAGTACTTC. The encoded protein is CASSHPSGETQYF.

This clone came up once. V usage is TRBV11-2 and J usage is TRBJ2-1; D gene ambiguous. The CDR3 totals 14 residues. CDR1 and CDR2 from the germline V gene are SGHAT and FQNNGV. Trimming shortened V by 4 bases and J by 7 bases, and 14 bases separated the two germline ends. Here the CDR3 DNA reads TGTGCCAGCAGCTCGTTAATCGATTATAATGAGCAGTTCTTC. Translated, it gives CASSSLIDYNEQFF.

The chain carries TRBV28 and TRBJ1-6; D gene unclear. The length of the CDR3 is 14 residues. Germline-derived CDR1 and CDR2 are MDHEN and SYDVKM. V was trimmed by 3 bases and J by 8 bases, leaving 11 bases between them. This CDR3 is CASSLDGWDSPLHF. The CDR3 DNA sequence: TGTGCCAGCAGTTTGGACGGGTGGGATTCACCCCTCCACTTT. The full variable domain, with the rest looked up from reference TRBV28 and TRBJ1-6, is DVKVTQSSRYLVKRTGEKVFLECVQDMDHENMFWYRQDPGLGLRLIYFSYDVKMKEKGDIPEGYSVSREKKERFSLILESASTNQTSMYLCASSLDGWDSPLHFGNGTRLTVT.

This clone was seen a few times. The chain links TRBV18 to TRBJ1-3; D may be TRBD1 (6 bases). The CDR3 length is 16 residues. Trimming cost V 4 bases and J 0 bases, with 13 bases left between them. CDR1 is KGHSH, CDR2 LQKENI, per germline. CDR3 loop: CASSRGQTSSGNTIYF. The CDR3 DNA is TGTGCCAGCTCACGCGGACAGACGAGCTCTGGAAACACCATATATTTT.

This chain uses TRBV29-1 with TRBJ1-1, with a tentative D call TRBD1 (5 bases). Per germline, CDR1 SQVTM and CDR2 ANQGSEA. This CDR3 contains 14 residues. V was cut by 6 bases and J by 0 bases, with 14 bases left in between. CDR3 residues: CSVSKTVMNTEAFF. In DNA form, the CDR3 reads TGCAGCGTCTCTAAGACAGTAATGAACACTGAAGCTTTCTTT.

J is TRBJ1-1 and V is TRBV6-2 or TRBV6-3, with 9 bases aligning to TRBD1. Per the germline V gene, CDR1 is MNHEY and CDR2 is SVGEGT. The CDR3 totals 14 residues. The junction had 1 base not matched to a gene; V was cut back by 4 bases and J by 1 base. The CDR3 DNA reads as TGTGCCAGCAGTTGGGGACAGGGGAACACTGAAGCTTTCTTT. Its translation: CASSWGQGNTEAFF.